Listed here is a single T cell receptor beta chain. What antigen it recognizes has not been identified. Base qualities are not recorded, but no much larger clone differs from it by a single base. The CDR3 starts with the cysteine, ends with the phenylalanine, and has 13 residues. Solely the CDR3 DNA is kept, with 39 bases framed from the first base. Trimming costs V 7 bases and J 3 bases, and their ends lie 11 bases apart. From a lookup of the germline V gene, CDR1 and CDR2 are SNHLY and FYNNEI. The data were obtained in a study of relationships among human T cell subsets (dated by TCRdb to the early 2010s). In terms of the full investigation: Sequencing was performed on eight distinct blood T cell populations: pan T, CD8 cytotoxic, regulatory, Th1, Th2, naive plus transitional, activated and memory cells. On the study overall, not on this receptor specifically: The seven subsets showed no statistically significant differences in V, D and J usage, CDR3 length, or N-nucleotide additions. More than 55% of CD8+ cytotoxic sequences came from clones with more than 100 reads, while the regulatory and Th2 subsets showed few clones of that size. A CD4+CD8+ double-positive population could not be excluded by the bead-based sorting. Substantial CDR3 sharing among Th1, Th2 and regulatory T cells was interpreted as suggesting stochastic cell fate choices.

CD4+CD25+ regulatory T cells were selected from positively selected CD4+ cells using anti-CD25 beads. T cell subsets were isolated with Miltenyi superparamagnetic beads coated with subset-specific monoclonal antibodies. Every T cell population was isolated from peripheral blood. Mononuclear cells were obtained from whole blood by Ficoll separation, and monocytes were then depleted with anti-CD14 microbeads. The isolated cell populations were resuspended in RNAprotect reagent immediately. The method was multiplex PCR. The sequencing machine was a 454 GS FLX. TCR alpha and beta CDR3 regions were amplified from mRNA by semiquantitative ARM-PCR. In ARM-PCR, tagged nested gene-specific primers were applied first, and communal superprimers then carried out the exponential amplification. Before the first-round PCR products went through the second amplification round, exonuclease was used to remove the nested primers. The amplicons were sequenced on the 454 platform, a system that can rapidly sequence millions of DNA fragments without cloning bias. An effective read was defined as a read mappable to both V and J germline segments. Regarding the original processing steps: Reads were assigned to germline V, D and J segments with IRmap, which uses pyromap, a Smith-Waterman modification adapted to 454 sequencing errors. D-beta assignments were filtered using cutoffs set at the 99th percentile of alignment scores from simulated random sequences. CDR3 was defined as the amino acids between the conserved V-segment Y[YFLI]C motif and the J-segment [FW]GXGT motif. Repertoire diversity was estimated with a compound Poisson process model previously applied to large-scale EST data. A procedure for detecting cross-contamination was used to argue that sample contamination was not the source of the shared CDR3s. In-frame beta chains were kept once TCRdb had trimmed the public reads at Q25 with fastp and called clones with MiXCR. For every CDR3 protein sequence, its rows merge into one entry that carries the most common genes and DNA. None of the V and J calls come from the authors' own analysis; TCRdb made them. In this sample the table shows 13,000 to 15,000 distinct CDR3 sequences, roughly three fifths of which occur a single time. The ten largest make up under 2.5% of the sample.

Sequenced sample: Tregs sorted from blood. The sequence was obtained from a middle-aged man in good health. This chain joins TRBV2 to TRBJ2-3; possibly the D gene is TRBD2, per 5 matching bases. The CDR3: CASKGRGTDTQYF. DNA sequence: TGTGCCAGCAAGGGAAGAGGGACAGATACGCAGTATTTT. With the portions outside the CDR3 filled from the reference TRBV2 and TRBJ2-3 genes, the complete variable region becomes EPEVTQTPSHQVTQMGQEVILRCVPISNHLYFYWYRQILGQKVEFLVSFYNNEISEKSEIFDDQFSVERPDGSNFTLKIRSTKLEDSAMYFCASKGRGTDTQYFGPGTRLTVL.